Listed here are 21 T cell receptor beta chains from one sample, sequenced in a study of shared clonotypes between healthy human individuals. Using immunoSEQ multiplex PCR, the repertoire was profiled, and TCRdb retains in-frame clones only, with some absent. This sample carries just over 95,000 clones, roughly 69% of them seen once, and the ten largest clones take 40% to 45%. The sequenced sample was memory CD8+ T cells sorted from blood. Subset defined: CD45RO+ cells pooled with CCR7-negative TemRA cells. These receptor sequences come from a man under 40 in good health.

CDR3: CASSPGGGTRSFETQYF. CDR3 DNA sequence: TGCGCCAGCAGCCCCGGGGGCGGCACCAGAAGTTTTGAGACCCAGTACTTC. This chain joins TRBV4-3 and TRBJ2-5; D tentatively reads TRBD1 or TRBD2 (6 bases each). CDR3 length equals 17 residues. The germline V and J ends were trimmed by 4 bases and 5 bases, with 23 bases remaining between them. CDR1 is LGHNA and CDR2 is YSLEER in the germline V gene.

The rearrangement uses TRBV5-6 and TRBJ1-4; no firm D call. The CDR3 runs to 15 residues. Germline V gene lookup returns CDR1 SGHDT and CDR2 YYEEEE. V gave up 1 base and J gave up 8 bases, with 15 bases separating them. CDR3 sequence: CASSLFSPSSEKLFF. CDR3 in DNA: TGTGCCAGCAGCTTGTTTTCCCCAAGCAGCGAAAAACTGTTTTTT. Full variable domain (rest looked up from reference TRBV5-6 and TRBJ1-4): DAGVTQSPTHLIKTRGQQVTLRCSPKSGHDTVSWYQQALGQGPQFIFQYYEEEERQRGNFPDRFSGHQFPNYSSELNVNALLLGDSALYLCASSLFSPSSEKLFFGSGTQLSVL.

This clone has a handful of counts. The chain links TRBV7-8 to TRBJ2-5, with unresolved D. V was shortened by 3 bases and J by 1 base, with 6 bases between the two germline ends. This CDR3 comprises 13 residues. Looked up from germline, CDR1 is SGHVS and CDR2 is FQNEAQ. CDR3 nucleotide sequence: TGTGCCAGCAGCTTCAGGATCCAAGAGACCCAGTACTTC. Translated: CASSFRIQETQYF.

The CDR3 here is CASSLGSGNYNEQFF. The CDR3 nucleotides read TGTGCCAGCAGCCTAGGGAGCGGGAACTACAATGAGCAGTTCTTC. V gene TRBV9 combines with J gene TRBJ2-1, with 7 positions matching TRBD2. After removal of 4 bases from V and 3 bases from J, the junction contained 7 bases not matched to a gene. Germline assignment: CDR1 SGDLS and CDR2 YYNGEE. This CDR3 is built from 15 residues.

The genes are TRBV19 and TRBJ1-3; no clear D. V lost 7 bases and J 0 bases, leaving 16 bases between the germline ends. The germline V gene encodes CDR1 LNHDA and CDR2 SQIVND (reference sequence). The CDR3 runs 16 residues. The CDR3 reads CASTLRASTSGNTIYF. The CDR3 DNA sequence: TGTGCCAGTACACTGAGGGCATCGACCTCTGGAAACACCATATATTTT.

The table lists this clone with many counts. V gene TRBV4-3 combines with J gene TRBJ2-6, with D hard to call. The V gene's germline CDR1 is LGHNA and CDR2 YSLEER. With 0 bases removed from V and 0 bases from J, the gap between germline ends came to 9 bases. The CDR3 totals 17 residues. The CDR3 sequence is CASSQDGGSSGANVLTF. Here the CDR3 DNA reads TGCGCCAGCAGCCAAGATGGTGGCAGCTCTGGGGCCAACGTCCTGACTTTC.

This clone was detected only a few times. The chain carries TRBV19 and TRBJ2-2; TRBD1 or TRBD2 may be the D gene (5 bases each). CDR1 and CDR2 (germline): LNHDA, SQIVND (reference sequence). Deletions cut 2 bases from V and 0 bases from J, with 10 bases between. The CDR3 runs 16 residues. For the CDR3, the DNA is TGTGCCAGTAGTATACCGGGGACCGCGAACACCGGGGAGCTGTTTTTT. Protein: CASSIPGTANTGELFF.

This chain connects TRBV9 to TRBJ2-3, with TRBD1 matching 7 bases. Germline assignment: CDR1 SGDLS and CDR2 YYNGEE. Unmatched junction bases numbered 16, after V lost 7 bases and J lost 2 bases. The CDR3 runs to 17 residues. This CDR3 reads CASGRGRVSAHTDTQYF. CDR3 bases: TGTGCCAGCGGAAGGGGGCGCGTTAGCGCACACACAGATACGCAGTATTTT.

The DNA of the CDR3 is TGTGCCACCAGCAGCGGACAATTCTACGAGCAGTACTTC. Translation gives CATSSGQFYEQYF. This chain joins TRBV15 and TRBJ2-7; possibly TRBD1 for D (5 bases). Germline CDR1 LNHNV, CDR2 YYDKDF (reference sequence). Between the trimmed V and J ends, which lost 3 bases and 3 bases, there was a span of 9 bases. The CDR3 has 13 residues. The complete variable domain, with remaining parts taken from reference TRBV15 and TRBJ2-7, reads DAMVIQNPRYQVTQFGKPVTLSCSQTLNHNVMYWYQQKSSQAPKLLFHYYDKDFNNEADTPDNFQSRRPNTSFCFLDIRSPGLGDTAMYLCATSSGQFYEQYFGPGTRLTVT.

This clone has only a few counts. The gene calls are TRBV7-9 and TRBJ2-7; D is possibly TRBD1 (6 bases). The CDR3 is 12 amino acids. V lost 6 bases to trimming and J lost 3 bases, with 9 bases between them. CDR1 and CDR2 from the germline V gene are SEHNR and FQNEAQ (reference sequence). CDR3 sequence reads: CASRDRYYEQYF. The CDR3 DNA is TGTGCCAGCAGGGACAGATACTACGAGCAGTACTTC.

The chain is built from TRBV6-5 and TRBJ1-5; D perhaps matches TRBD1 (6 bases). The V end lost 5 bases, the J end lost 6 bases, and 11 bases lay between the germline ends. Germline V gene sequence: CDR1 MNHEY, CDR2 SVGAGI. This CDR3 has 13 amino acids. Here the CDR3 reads CASSEGESQPQHF. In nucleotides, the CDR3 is TGTGCCAGCAGTGAGGGGGAGAGTCAGCCCCAGCATTTT.

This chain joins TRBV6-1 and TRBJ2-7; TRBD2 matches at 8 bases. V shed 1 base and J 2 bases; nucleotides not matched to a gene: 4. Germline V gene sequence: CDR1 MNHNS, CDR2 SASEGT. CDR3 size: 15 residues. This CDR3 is CASSEVTAGAYEQYF. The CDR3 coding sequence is TGTGCCAGCAGTGAAGTTACAGCGGGAGCCTACGAGCAGTACTTC.

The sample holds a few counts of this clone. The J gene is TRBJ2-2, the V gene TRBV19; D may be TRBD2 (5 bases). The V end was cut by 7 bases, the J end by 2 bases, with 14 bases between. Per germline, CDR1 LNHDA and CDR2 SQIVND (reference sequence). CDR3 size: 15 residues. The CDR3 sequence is CASKFGLQNTGELFF. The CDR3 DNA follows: TGTGCCAGTAAGTTCGGACTCCAAAACACCGGGGAGCTGTTTTTT.

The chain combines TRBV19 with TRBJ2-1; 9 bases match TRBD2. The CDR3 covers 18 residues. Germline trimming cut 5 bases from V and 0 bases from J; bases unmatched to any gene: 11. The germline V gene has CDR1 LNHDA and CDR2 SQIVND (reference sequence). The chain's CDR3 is CASSAASGTSSSYNEQFF. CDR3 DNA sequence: TGTGCCAGTAGTGCGGCTAGCGGGACTTCAAGCTCCTACAATGAGCAGTTCTTC. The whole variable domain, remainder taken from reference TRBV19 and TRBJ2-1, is DGGITQSPKYLFRKEGQNVTLSCEQNLNHDAMYWYRQDPGQGLRLIYYSQIVNDFQKGDIAEGYSVSREKKESFPLTVTSAQKNPTAFYLCASSAASGTSSSYNEQFFGPGTRLTVL.

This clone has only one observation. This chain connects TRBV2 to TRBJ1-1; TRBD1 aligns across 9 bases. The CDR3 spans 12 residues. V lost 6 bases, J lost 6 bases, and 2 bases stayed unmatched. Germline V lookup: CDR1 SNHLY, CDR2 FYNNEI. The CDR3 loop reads CASRDRGPEAFF. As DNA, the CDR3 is TGTGCCAGCAGGGACAGGGGTCCTGAAGCTTTCTTT.

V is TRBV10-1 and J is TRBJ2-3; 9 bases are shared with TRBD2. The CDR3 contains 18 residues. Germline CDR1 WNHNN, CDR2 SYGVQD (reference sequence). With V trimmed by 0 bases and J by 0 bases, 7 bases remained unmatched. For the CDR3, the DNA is TGCGCCAGCAGTGAGTCGGTGACTAGCGGTTCTAGCACAGATACGCAGTATTTT. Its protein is CASSESVTSGSSTDTQYF.

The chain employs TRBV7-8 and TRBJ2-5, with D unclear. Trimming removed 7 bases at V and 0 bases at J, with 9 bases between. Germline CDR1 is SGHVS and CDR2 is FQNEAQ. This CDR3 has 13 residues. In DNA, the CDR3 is TGTGCCAGCATTAGTCGGTACCAAGAGACCCAGTACTTC. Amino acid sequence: CASISRYQETQYF. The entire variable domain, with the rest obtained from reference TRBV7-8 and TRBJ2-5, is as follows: GAGVSQSPRYKVAKRGQDVALRCDPISGHVSLFWYQQALGQGPEFLTYFQNEAQLDKSGLPSDRFFAERPEGSVSTLKIQRTQQEDSAVYLCASISRYQETQYFGPGTRLLVL.

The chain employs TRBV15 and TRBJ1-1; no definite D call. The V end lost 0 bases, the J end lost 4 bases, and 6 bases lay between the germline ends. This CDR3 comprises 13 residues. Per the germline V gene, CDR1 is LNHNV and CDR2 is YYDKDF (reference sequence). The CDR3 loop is CATSRDQSTEAFF. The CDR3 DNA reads TGTGCCACCAGCAGAGATCAGAGCACTGAAGCTTTCTTT.

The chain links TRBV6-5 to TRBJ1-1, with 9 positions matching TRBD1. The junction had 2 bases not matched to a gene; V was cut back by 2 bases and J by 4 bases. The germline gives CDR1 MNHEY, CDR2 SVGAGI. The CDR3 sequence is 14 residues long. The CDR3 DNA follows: TGTGCCAGCAGTTACCGGGGACAGGGCACTGAAGCTTTCTTT. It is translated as CASSYRGQGTEAFF.

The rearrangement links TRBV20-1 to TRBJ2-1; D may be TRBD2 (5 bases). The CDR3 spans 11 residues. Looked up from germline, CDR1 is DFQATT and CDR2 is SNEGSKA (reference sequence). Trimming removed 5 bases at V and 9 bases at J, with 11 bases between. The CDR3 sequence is CSARPRVEQFF. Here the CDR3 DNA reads TGCAGTGCTCGCCCGAGGGTTGAGCAGTTCTTC.

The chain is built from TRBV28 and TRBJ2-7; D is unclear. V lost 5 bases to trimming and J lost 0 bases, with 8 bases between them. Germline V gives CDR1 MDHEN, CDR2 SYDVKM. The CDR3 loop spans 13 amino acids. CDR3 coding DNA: TGTGCCAGCAGTCTCCAGTCCTCCTACGAGCAGTACTTC. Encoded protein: CASSLQSSYEQYF.